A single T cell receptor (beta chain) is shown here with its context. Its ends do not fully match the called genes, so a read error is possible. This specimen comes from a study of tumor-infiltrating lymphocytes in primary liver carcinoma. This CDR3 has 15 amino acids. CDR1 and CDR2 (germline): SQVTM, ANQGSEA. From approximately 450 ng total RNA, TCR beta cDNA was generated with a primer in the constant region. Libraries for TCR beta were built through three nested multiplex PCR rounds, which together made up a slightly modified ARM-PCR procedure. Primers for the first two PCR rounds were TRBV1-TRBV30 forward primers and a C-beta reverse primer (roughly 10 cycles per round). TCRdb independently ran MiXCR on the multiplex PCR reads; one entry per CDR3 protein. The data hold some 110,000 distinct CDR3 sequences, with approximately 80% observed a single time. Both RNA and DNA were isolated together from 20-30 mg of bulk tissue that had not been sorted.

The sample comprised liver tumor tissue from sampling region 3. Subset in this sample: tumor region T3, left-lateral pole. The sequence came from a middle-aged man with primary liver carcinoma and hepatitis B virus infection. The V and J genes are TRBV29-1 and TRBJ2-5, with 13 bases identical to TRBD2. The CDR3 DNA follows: TGCAGTGTTCGGACTAGCGGGAGTTGGGTAGAGGCCCAGTACTTC. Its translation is CSVRTSGSWVEAQYF.